Sequencing of this TCR beta chain was carried out in a study of CD8+CD57+ T cells in acquired aplastic anemia. For the study at large: The study obtained an average of about 3.2 ug of DNA from sorted CD4+ and CD8+ cells. Study results and caveats: Overlapping CD8+ CDR3 repertoires of patients and controls contained approximately 29 shared sequences. Statistical testing detected no significant gap in CD8+ Simpson's diversity between patients and controls.

The count of this clonotype is one. Its specificity is unknown. Selection for sequencing was limited to patients who had shown CD8+CD57+ cell expansion by flow cytometry. Each of the patients presented with severe acquired aplastic anemia. V was clipped by 0 bases and J by 6 bases; unmatched bases: 4. Germline CDR1 reads LNHNV; CDR2 reads YYDKDF (reference sequence). There are 14 residues in the CDR3. The use of genomic DNA as template underpinned the TCR beta VDJ and CDR3 profiling. TCRdb recomputed calls from the reads with MiXCR, one row per CDR3 protein. The sample records some 180,000 distinct CDR3 sequences, 45% to 60% being singletons.

The sequence came from a human donor with aplastic anemia. The chain employs TRBV15 and TRBJ1-2; 7 positions match TRBD1. The sequenced material came from sorted CD4+, CD8+, or CD8+CD57+ T cells (not recorded which) from PBMCs. The CDR3 bases are TGTGCCACCAGCAGAGATGGCAGGGGGGATGGCTACACCTTC. The encoded protein is CATSRDGRGDGYTF.